This T cell receptor beta chain was observed in a study of T-cell reconstitution after alpha-beta-depleted transplantation in children. The library targeted TCRbeta and was prepared with unique molecular identifiers. TCRdb passed the PCR reads through MiXCR, listing each CDR3 protein once. The table has 350,000 to 400,000 distinct CDR3 sequences, about an eighth seen once. Worth noting for this clonotype: One end of the junction varies from germline; a read error may be responsible.

The TCR sequence derives from a human donor who donated a stem cell graft to a child with Fanconi anemia. The sample here was PBMCs, taken from the stem cell graft.

The CDR3 DNA follows: TGCGCCAGCAGCGAGTCCCCGGCGGGCGAAGCTTTCTTT. Translation gives CASSESPAGEAFF. This chain joins TRBV10-2 and TRBJ1-1; D remains ambiguous. The CDR3 is 13 residues long. Germline V gene data show CDR1 as WSHSY and CDR2 as SAAADI.